Listed here is a single TCR beta chain. Germline loops: CDR1 MDHEN, CDR2 SYDVKM. The CDR3 is 14 amino acids. Trimming removed 7 bases from V and 4 bases from J, with 16 bases in between. The data originate from a study of T-cell reconstitution after alpha-beta-depleted transplantation in children. Preparation of the TCRbeta library used unique molecular identifiers. TCRdb reprocessed the PCR reads via MiXCR and lists one record per CDR3 protein. The table includes about 360,000 distinct CDR3 sequences, less than 15% detected once. The receptor was derived from a human donor who donated a stem cell graft to a child with Fanconi anemia. The genes are TRBV28 and TRBJ1-1; D is uncertain. Sample: PBMCs, taken from the stem cell graft. This CDR3 is CASMPPKLGTEAFF. CDR3 coding DNA: TGTGCCAGCATGCCCCCCAAACTCGGCACTGAAGCTTTCTTT.